The source of this T cell receptor (beta chain) is a study of T cells in localized non-small cell lung cancer. Study-wide findings and caveats: Uninvolved adjacent lung showed peak T cell clonality, exceeding tumor. Heterogeneity remains possible, as sequencing covered one tumor region only. An association was observed between higher blood T cell density and longer overall survival.

Comment on this clone: No antigen is known for it.

This CDR3 is 13 amino acids long. Here immunoSEQ multiplex PCR was the method, and the copy in TCRdb shows in-frame clones only, minus some. Among approximately 60,000 clones, about nine tenths were seen once, and the ten largest hold just under 2%. The sequence was obtained from a woman aged 40-69 years with stage I lung adenocarcinoma. The chain joins TRBV23-1 to TRBJ2-7; TRBD2 agrees at 10 bases. TRBV23-1 is an open reading frame, and its role is uncertain. The material was peripheral blood, obtained before any cancer treatment. CDR3 sequence reads: CARPGLAWLEQYF. CDR3 nucleotides: TGCGCAAGGCCGGGACTAGCGTGGCTAGAGCAGTACTTC.